This T cell receptor beta chain was identified in a study of cytotoxic CD8 clonotypes in ibrutinib-treated CLL. Generated by immunoSEQ multiplex PCR, the TCRdb table keeps only in-frame clones and is missing some. The sample holds roughly 330,000 clones, roughly 71% seen once. The CDR3 is made up of 16 amino acids. Trimming shortened V by 3 bases and J by 6 bases, and 16 bases separated the two germline ends. Germline V gene data show CDR1 as SGHRS and CDR2 as YFSETQ. This TCR was sampled from a human donor with chronic lymphocytic leukemia. The sequenced sample was PBMCs, obtained after 36 months of ibrutinib treatment. This sequence joins TRBV5-1 and TRBJ1-6, with a tentative D call TRBD1 (6 bases). The CDR3 region has the DNA TGCGCCAGCAGCTCACAGGGCACCGGGGGTAATTCACCCCTCCACTTT. It yields the protein CASSSQGTGGNSPLHF.